Each of the 15 T cell receptor beta chains below was sequenced from the same sample in a study of T cells in Graves' hyperthyroidism and ophthalmopathy (dated by TCRdb to the late 2010s). Libraries came from multiplex PCR. Sequenced using an Illumina HiSeq 2000. The TCR beta CDR3 regions were amplified from RNA transcripts. The first round of RT-PCR for the TCR CDR3 was performed with the HTBI primer set and the Qiagen OneStep RT-PCR kit. TCRdb trimmed public reads at Q25 via fastp, called clones via MiXCR and kept in-frame beta chains. Entries that share a CDR3 protein sequence are merged under the most common genes and DNA. This sample is represented by around 620,000 distinct CDR3 sequences; 12% to 15% of them were singletons. The ten largest account for 7.1% of the sample. The sample consisted of blood. These receptors came from a woman younger than 30 with Graves' ophthalmopathy.

This clonotype was seen ten or more times. The chain couples TRBV20-1 to TRBJ2-7; the D gene is possibly TRBD2 (5 bases). Germline assignment: CDR1 DFQATT and CDR2 SNEGSKA (reference sequence). The CDR3 has 14 amino acids. The V end was cut by 6 bases, the J end by 0 bases, with 15 bases between. CDR3 loop: CSAAASSSSYEQYF. CDR3 DNA: TGCAGTGCCGCGGCTAGCTCTAGCTCCTACGAGCAGTACTTC.

Points on this clonotype: A read error may explain this, as a much larger clone is one base away. The chain uses TRBV9 and TRBJ2-7; TRBD2 agrees at 8 bases. CDR3 length: 14 amino acids. Germline lookup yields CDR1 SGDLS and CDR2 YYNGEE. Here the CDR3 DNA reads TGTGCCAGCAGCGGGCGGGAGGATCTATACGAGCGGTACTTC. This encodes CASSGREDLYERYF. The full variable domain, rest sourced from reference TRBV9 and TRBJ2-7, is DSGVTQTPKHLITATGQRVTLRCSPRSGDLSVYWYQQSLDQGLQFLIQYYNGEERAKGNILERFSAQQFPDLHSELNLSSLELGDSALYFCASSGREDLYERYFGPGTRLTVT.

This clonotype has only a few counts. The rearrangement links TRBV4-1 to TRBJ1-5; TRBD1 aligns across 7 bases. Per germline, CDR1 MGHRA and CDR2 YSYEKL. The trim removed 3 bases at V and 7 bases at J, leaving 9 bases unmatched. There are 15 residues in the CDR3. The DNA of the CDR3 is TGCGCCAGCAGCCATAACAGGGGAGATAGGCAGCCCCAGCATTTT. As protein: CASSHNRGDRQPQHF.

The table lists this clonotype with many counts. This sequence joins TRBV24-1 and TRBJ2-3; TRBD2 matches at 14 bases. Germline CDR1 is KGHDR and CDR2 is SFDVKD. V gave up 3 bases and J gave up 4 bases; unmatched junction bases: 5. The CDR3 is 17 amino acids. The chain's CDR3 is CATSDPGLAGAADTQYF. The CDR3 bases are TGTGCCACCAGTGATCCGGGACTAGCGGGAGCGGCAGATACGCAGTATTTT.

This chain connects TRBV10-3 to TRBJ2-2, with 12 bases that match TRBD2. The CDR3 is made up of 18 amino acids. The germline gives CDR1 ENHRY, CDR2 SYGVKD. The V gene end was trimmed by 6 bases and the J gene end by 2 bases; junction bases not matched to a gene: 10. The CDR3: CAISYVTSGSQNTGELFF. The DNA for the CDR3 is TGTGCCATCAGCTACGTGACTAGCGGGAGTCAAAACACCGGGGAGCTGTTTTTT.

This clonotype was detected ten times or more. The chain combines TRBV28 with TRBJ2-7; TRBD1 is a possible D gene (5 bases). Per the germline V gene, CDR1 is MDHEN and CDR2 is SYDVKM. Trimming shortened V by 3 bases and J by 4 bases, and 7 bases separated the two germline ends. CDR3 length: 12 residues. This CDR3 reads CASSFRAYEQYF. In nucleotides, the CDR3 is TGTGCCAGCAGTTTCAGGGCTTACGAGCAGTACTTC.

This clonotype was recorded many times. This chain links TRBV28 with TRBJ2-7; 10 bases align to TRBD2. The ends lost 3 bases at V and 4 bases at J; junction bases unmatched: 6. The CDR3 length is 15 residues. The V gene's germline CDR1 is MDHEN and CDR2 SYDVKM. The CDR3 protein is CASSFIGLAVYEQYF. CDR3 DNA: TGTGCCAGCAGTTTTATCGGACTAGCGGTTTACGAGCAGTACTTC.

This clonotype was picked up many times. This CDR3 is CASSEFTSGRQETQYF. The CDR3 DNA follows: TGTGCCAGCAGTGAATTTACTAGCGGTCGACAAGAGACCCAGTACTTC. This chain uses TRBV2 with TRBJ2-5; 8 bases fit TRBD2. J lost 2 bases, V lost 2 bases, and 7 bases had no gene match. Germline V gene data show CDR1 as SNHLY and CDR2 as FYNNEI. This CDR3 region has 16 residues.

The rearrangement links TRBV7-9 to TRBJ2-5, with a tentative D call TRBD1 (5 bases). Looked up from germline, CDR1 is SEHNR and CDR2 is FQNEAQ (reference sequence). The CDR3 is 15 residues long. The germline V and J ends were trimmed by 4 bases and 4 bases, with 16 bases remaining between them. In nucleotides, the CDR3 is TGTGCCAGCAGCTCACAAGGGGCGCAATCAGAGACCCAGTACTTC. Translating it yields CASSSQGAQSETQYF.

This clonotype was counted at least ten times. Relative to the germline gene, one junction end is altered; a read error may explain this. The chain uses TRBV29-1 and TRBJ2-7; TRBD2 matches at 9 bases. There are 12 residues in the CDR3. Looked up from germline, CDR1 is SQVTM and CDR2 is ANQGSEA. This CDR3 is CSVASGLASEEF. CDR3 DNA sequence: TGCAGCGTTGCGTCTGGACTAGCGAGCGAGGAGTTC.

The V gene is TRBV29-1, the J gene TRBJ2-7; the match to TRBD1 covers 8 bases. With V trimmed by 4 bases and J by 0 bases, 5 bases remained unmatched. From germline, CDR1 is SQVTM and CDR2 ANQGSEA. This CDR3 has 14 residues. CDR3 sequence reads: CSVGLGTGSYEQYF. CDR3 sequence (DNA): TGCAGCGTTGGCCTTGGGACAGGCTCCTACGAGCAGTACTTC.

The rearrangement links TRBV5-1 to TRBJ2-6; D perhaps matches TRBD1 (5 bases). There are 15 residues in the CDR3. Germline-derived CDR1 and CDR2 are SGHRS and YFSETQ. Trimming cost V 2 bases and J 3 bases, with 9 bases left between them. This chain's CDR3 is CASSFSGLGANVLTF. The DNA for the CDR3 is TGCGCCAGCAGCTTTTCAGGGCTTGGGGCCAACGTCCTGACTTTC.

J is TRBJ1-3 and V is TRBV18; D ambiguous. The V gene's germline CDR1 is KGHSH and CDR2 LQKENI. V was clipped by 1 base and J by 7 bases, with 14 bases between them. The CDR3 spans 15 residues. This chain's CDR3 is CASSPRTRDLNTIYF. The CDR3 DNA reads TGTGCCAGCTCACCACGGACGAGGGATTTGAACACCATATATTTT.

This clonotype was seen more than once but under ten times. The V and J genes are TRBV25-1 and TRBJ2-5, with TRBD2 as a possible D gene (5 bases). The CDR3 covers 15 residues. Germline V gene lookup returns CDR1 MGHDK and CDR2 SYGVNS. V shed 3 bases and J shed 1 base, with 12 bases lying between them. CDR3 sequence: CASSDPAEIQETQYF. The CDR3 coding sequence is TGTGCCAGCAGTGATCCAGCGGAGATCCAAGAGACCCAGTACTTC.

This clonotype was detected only a few times. The rearrangement joins TRBV9 to TRBJ2-6, with D perhaps TRBD2 (5 bases). V was trimmed by 2 bases and J by 0 bases, leaving 6 bases between them. Per the germline V gene, CDR1 is SGDLS and CDR2 is YYNGEE. This CDR3 spans 15 amino acids. The CDR3 is CASSVTSSGANVLTF. The CDR3 DNA reads as TGTGCCAGCAGCGTCACTAGCTCTGGGGCCAACGTCCTGACTTTC.